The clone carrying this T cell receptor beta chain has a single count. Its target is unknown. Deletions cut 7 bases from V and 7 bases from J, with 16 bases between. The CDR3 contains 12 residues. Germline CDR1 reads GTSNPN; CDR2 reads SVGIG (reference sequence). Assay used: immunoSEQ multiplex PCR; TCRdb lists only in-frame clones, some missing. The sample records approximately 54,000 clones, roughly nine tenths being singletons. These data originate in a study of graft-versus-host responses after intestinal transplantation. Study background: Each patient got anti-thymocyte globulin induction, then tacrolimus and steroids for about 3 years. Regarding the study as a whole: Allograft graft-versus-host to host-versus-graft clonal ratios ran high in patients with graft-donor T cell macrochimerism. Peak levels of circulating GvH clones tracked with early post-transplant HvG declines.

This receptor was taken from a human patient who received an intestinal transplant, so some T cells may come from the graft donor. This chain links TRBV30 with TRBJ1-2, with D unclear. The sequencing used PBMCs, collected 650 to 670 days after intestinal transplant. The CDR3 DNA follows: TGTGCCTCCCCCGGGAACAAGGGTGGCTACACCTTC. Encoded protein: CASPGNKGGYTF.